These T cell receptor beta chains were read from a single sample in a study of molecular identifiers for immune sequencing clone quantification. In TCRdb, the PCR reads were re-called with MiXCR into one record per CDR3 protein. The sample holds about 640,000 distinct CDR3 sequences, 20% seen once. The sequenced sample consisted of naive CD8+ T cells from blood, with Jurkat cell RNA spiked in. These receptor sequences come from a human donor in good health. Some libraries in this study had Jurkat cell RNA spiked in. The CDR3 runs from the conserved cysteine through the conserved F or W. The D gene is left open where the match is weak. A row's size may be missing; if present it is once, few, many or a size class.

V gene: TRBV6-5
clone size: many
D gene: .
CDR3 length: 13
J gene: TRBJ2-7
CDR3 DNA: TGTGCCAGCTCCGAAGCGACTACCTACGAGCAGTACTTC
CDR3 protein: CASSEATTYEQYF

V gene: TRBV10-3
clone size: many
D gene: .
CDR3 length: 16
J gene: TRBJ1-5
CDR3 DNA: TGTGCCATCAGTGAGTCAGGGGCGGGGGGGATGCAGCCCCAGCATTTT
CDR3 protein: CAISESGAGGMQPQHF

V gene: TRBV2
clone size: once
D gene: .
CDR3 length: 15
J gene: TRBJ1-5
CDR3 DNA: TGTGCCAGCAGAACGACGTTGGAGGTCAATCAGCCCCAGCATTTT
CDR3 protein: CASRTTLEVNQPQHF

V gene: TRBV7-6
clone size: many
D gene: .
CDR3 length: 12
J gene: TRBJ2-1
CDR3 DNA: TGTGCCAGCAGCCACACAGGACCTGAGCAGTTCTTC
CDR3 protein: CASSHTGPEQFF

V gene: TRBV2
clone size: many
D gene: .
CDR3 length: 15
J gene: TRBJ2-2
CDR3 DNA: TGTGCCAGCAGTGGTCCCGACTTGAACACCGGGGAGCTGTTTTTT
CDR3 protein: CASSGPDLNTGELFF

V gene: TRBV6-2/TRBV6-3
clone size: few
D gene: TRBD1
CDR3 length: 18
J gene: TRBJ2-2
CDR3 DNA: TGTGCCAGCAGTTACGGCCCCCTCAGGGGGCCGTTAATCGGGGAGCTGTTTTTT
CDR3 protein: CASSYGPLRGPLIGELFF

V gene: TRBV6-1
clone size: many
D gene: TRBD1
CDR3 length: 13
J gene: TRBJ2-7
CDR3 DNA: TGTGCCAGCAGTGAAGGACAGGGACACGAGCAGTACTTC
CDR3 protein: CASSEGQGHEQYF

V gene: TRBV14
clone size: many
D gene: .
CDR3 length: 14
J gene: TRBJ1-1
CDR3 DNA: TGTGCCAGCAGCCAAGGTGTGGGGTGGACTGAAGCTTTCTTT
CDR3 protein: CASSQGVGWTEAFF

V gene: TRBV5-1
clone size: many
D gene: .
CDR3 length: 15
J gene: TRBJ1-4
CDR3 DNA: TGCGCCAGCAGCCCATGGACAGACCATAATGAAAAACTGTTTTTT
CDR3 protein: CASSPWTDHNEKLFF

V gene: TRBV12-3/TRBV12-4
clone size: .
D gene: TRBD1
CDR3 length: 12
J gene: TRBJ1-1
CDR3 DNA: TGTGCCAGCAGCCCAGGGGGCGCTGGGACTTTCTTT
CDR3 protein: CASSPGGAGTFF

V gene: TRBV20-1
clone size: many
D gene: TRBD2
CDR3 length: 15
J gene: TRBJ2-7
CDR3 DNA: TGCAGTGCTAGAATAACTAGCGGCCGTGCCTACGAGCAGTACTTC
CDR3 protein: CSARITSGRAYEQYF

V gene: TRBV7-6
clone size: many
D gene: TRBD2
CDR3 length: 18
J gene: TRBJ2-3
CDR3 DNA: TGTGCCAGCAGCTTAGATACTAGCGGGAGTCGCGGCACAGATACGCAGTATTTT
CDR3 protein: CASSLDTSGSRGTDTQYF

V gene: TRBV18
clone size: few
D gene: TRBD1
CDR3 length: 15
J gene: TRBJ2-2
CDR3 DNA: TGTGCCAGCTCACCAGCAGGGGGATACACCGGGGAGCTGTTTTTT
CDR3 protein: CASSPAGGYTGELFF

V gene: TRBV4-3
clone size: many
D gene: .
CDR3 length: 14
J gene: TRBJ2-1
CDR3 DNA: TGCGCCAGCAGCCAAGACAGTTCCTACAATGAGCAGTTCTTC
CDR3 protein: CASSQDSSYNEQFF

V gene: TRBV9
clone size: many
D gene: TRBD1
CDR3 length: 12
J gene: TRBJ1-1
CDR3 DNA: TGTGCCAGCAGCGACGGGACAGGTGAAGCTTTCTTT
CDR3 protein: CASSDGTGEAFF

V gene: TRBV2
clone size: .
D gene: TRBD2
CDR3 length: 16
J gene: TRBJ2-7
CDR3 DNA: TGTGCCAGCAGGGCAGGGACTAGCGGGATAACCTACGAGCAGTACTTC
CDR3 protein: CASRAGTSGITYEQYF

V gene: TRBV4-1
clone size: many
D gene: TRBD1
CDR3 length: 12
J gene: TRBJ1-5
CDR3 DNA: TGTGCCAGCAGCCAGGGGGGCCAGCCCCAGCATTTT
CDR3 protein: CASSQGGQPQHF

V gene: TRBV7-6
clone size: .
D gene: TRBD1
CDR3 length: 13
J gene: TRBJ1-1
CDR3 DNA: TGTGCCAGCAGCGGACAGGGGAGCTCTGAAGCTTTCTTT
CDR3 protein: CASSGQGSSEAFF

V gene: TRBV5-1
clone size: many
D gene: .
CDR3 length: 16
J gene: TRBJ2-3
CDR3 DNA: TGCGCCAGCAGCCACACCATAGCGCTCGGCACAGATACGCAGTATTTT
CDR3 protein: CASSHTIALGTDTQYF

V gene: TRBV7-9
clone size: many
D gene: TRBD1
CDR3 length: 15
J gene: TRBJ1-4
CDR3 DNA: TGTGCCAGCAGCTCGGACCGGGACAGGGGGCAAAAACTGTTTTTT
CDR3 protein: CASSSDRDRGQKLFF

V gene: TRBV4-2
clone size: many
D gene: .
CDR3 length: 13
J gene: TRBJ1-5
CDR3 DNA: TGTGCCAGCAGCCAAGTGAAGGATCAGCCCCAGCATTTT
CDR3 protein: CASSQVKDQPQHF

V gene: TRBV27
clone size: few
D gene: .
CDR3 length: 15
J gene: TRBJ1-5
CDR3 DNA: TGTGCCAGCAGTTTATATGGGGGTGGCAATCAGCCCCAGCATTTT
CDR3 protein: CASSLYGGGNQPQHF

V gene: TRBV30
clone size: few
D gene: .
CDR3 length: 14
J gene: TRBJ2-3
CDR3 DNA: TGTGCCTGGACGGTGGGGGTAGGGCAAGATACGCAGTATTTT
CDR3 protein: CAWTVGVGQDTQYF

V gene: TRBV20-1
clone size: few
D gene: TRBD1
CDR3 length: 13
J gene: TRBJ1-1
CDR3 DNA: TGCAGTGCTACACGGACAGGGGACACTGAAGCTTTCTTT
CDR3 protein: CSATRTGDTEAFF

V gene: TRBV6-2/TRBV6-3
clone size: .
D gene: TRBD2
CDR3 length: 14
J gene: TRBJ2-7
CDR3 DNA: TGTGCCAGCAGTTACGGCGCGGGAGCAGACGAGCAGTACTTC
CDR3 protein: CASSYGAGADEQYF

V gene: TRBV28
clone size: few
D gene: TRBD1
CDR3 length: 13
J gene: TRBJ1-4
CDR3 DNA: TGTGCCAGCAGGGACAGGGGCAATGAAAAACTGTTTTTT
CDR3 protein: CASRDRGNEKLFF

V gene: TRBV7-9
clone size: .
D gene: .
CDR3 length: 12
J gene: TRBJ1-2
CDR3 DNA: TGTGCCAGCAGCACCTCTAACTATGGCTACACCTTC
CDR3 protein: CASSTSNYGYTF

V gene: TRBV7-3
clone size: .
D gene: TRBD2
CDR3 length: 18
J gene: TRBJ2-7
CDR3 DNA: TGTGCCAGCAGTCTCTGGACTAGCGGGGGGATTCTTGTCTGCGAGCAGTACTTC
CDR3 protein: CASSLWTSGGILVCEQYF

V gene: TRBV20-1
clone size: few
D gene: .
CDR3 length: 13
J gene: TRBJ2-7
CDR3 DNA: TGCAGTGCTAGAGGAAGTACTAGCTACGAGCAGTACTTC
CDR3 protein: CSARGSTSYEQYF

V gene: TRBV7-8
clone size: many
D gene: TRBD1
CDR3 length: 16
J gene: TRBJ2-7
CDR3 DNA: TGTGCCAGCAGCCCAAAAGCCGGGACAGCTTCCTACGAGCAGTACTTC
CDR3 protein: CASSPKAGTASYEQYF

V gene: TRBV19
clone size: many
D gene: .
CDR3 length: 14
J gene: TRBJ2-2
CDR3 DNA: TGTGCCAGTAGTATAGGGCCACACACCGGGGAGCTGTTTTTT
CDR3 protein: CASSIGPHTGELFF

V gene: TRBV27
clone size: many
D gene: .
CDR3 length: 13
J gene: TRBJ2-7
CDR3 DNA: TGTGCCAGCAGTTTATTGGGGGAGGACGAGCAGTACTTC
CDR3 protein: CASSLLGEDEQYF

V gene: TRBV30
clone size: .
D gene: TRBD2
CDR3 length: 14
J gene: TRBJ2-7
CDR3 DNA: TGTGCCTGGAGTTCAGACAGCGGGGTCCAAAACCAGTACTTC
CDR3 protein: CAWSSDSGVQNQYF

V gene: TRBV4-2
clone size: many
D gene: .
CDR3 length: 13
J gene: TRBJ1-5
CDR3 DNA: TGTGCCAGCAGCCGTTCTCTGGGTCAGCCCCAGCATTTT
CDR3 protein: CASSRSLGQPQHF

V gene: TRBV12-5
clone size: many
D gene: .
CDR3 length: 13
J gene: TRBJ1-4
CDR3 DNA: TGTGCTGGTCAACTCCGGGTCCGCCGAAAACTGTTTTTT
CDR3 protein: CAGQLRVRRKLFF

V gene: TRBV7-6
clone size: many
D gene: .
CDR3 length: 14
J gene: TRBJ1-1
CDR3 DNA: TGTGCCAGCAGCTTATCAGTCGTGAACACTGAAGCTTTCTTT
CDR3 protein: CASSLSVVNTEAFF

V gene: TRBV24-1
clone size: many
D gene: TRBD2
CDR3 length: 15
J gene: TRBJ2-1
CDR3 DNA: TGTGCCACCAGTGATTTGGGGACTAGCGGGACTGAGCAGTTCTTC
CDR3 protein: CATSDLGTSGTEQFF

V gene: TRBV29-1
clone size: few
D gene: TRBD2
CDR3 length: 17
J gene: TRBJ2-1
CDR3 DNA: TGCAGCGTTGGGAGGACTAGCGGGGGGGGATCCTACAATGAGCAGTTCTTC
CDR3 protein: CSVGRTSGGGSYNEQFF

V gene: TRBV5-6
clone size: many
D gene: .
CDR3 length: 14
J gene: TRBJ2-7
CDR3 DNA: TGTGCCAGCAGCCTGGGAACGAGTACCTACGAGCAGTACTTC
CDR3 protein: CASSLGTSTYEQYF

V gene: TRBV4-3
clone size: many
D gene: .
CDR3 length: 15
J gene: TRBJ1-3
CDR3 DNA: TGCGCCAGCAGCCAAGTGGAAGGAGGTGGAAACACCATATATTTT
CDR3 protein: CASSQVEGGGNTIYF

V gene: TRBV7-8
clone size: .
D gene: TRBD1
CDR3 length: 15
J gene: TRBJ2-7
CDR3 DNA: TGTGCCAGCAGCTTAGGATTGGGACAGGGTTACGAGCAGTACTTC
CDR3 protein: CASSLGLGQGYEQYF

V gene: TRBV12-3/TRBV12-4
clone size: many
D gene: .
CDR3 length: 14
J gene: TRBJ2-5
CDR3 DNA: TGTGCCAGCAGTGTCGGGACACTCCAAGAGACCCAGTACTTC
CDR3 protein: CASSVGTLQETQYF

V gene: TRBV7-9
clone size: many
D gene: TRBD2
CDR3 length: 21
J gene: TRBJ2-5
CDR3 DNA: TGTGCCAGCAGCTTAGACAGGGGCTATCCAACTAGCGGGAAACCTCAAGAGACCCAGTACTTC
CDR3 protein: CASSLDRGYPTSGKPQETQYF

V gene: TRBV4-3
clone size: .
D gene: TRBD2
CDR3 length: 15
J gene: TRBJ2-1
CDR3 DNA: TGCGCCAGCAGCCAAGCAACGGGGGGATTTTATGAGCAGTTCTTC
CDR3 protein: CASSQATGGFYEQFF

V gene: TRBV7-3
clone size: many
D gene: TRBD1
CDR3 length: 14
J gene: TRBJ1-1
CDR3 DNA: TGTGCCAGCAGCTTCGGACAGGGTCGCACTGAAGCTTTCTTT
CDR3 protein: CASSFGQGRTEAFF

V gene: TRBV7-6
clone size: .
D gene: TRBD2
CDR3 length: 17
J gene: TRBJ2-7
CDR3 DNA: TGTGCCAGCAGCTTAGGCCCTAGCGGGAGTGGGGGGTACGAGCAGTACTTC
CDR3 protein: CASSLGPSGSGGYEQYF

V gene: TRBV28
clone size: many
D gene: .
CDR3 length: 14
J gene: TRBJ2-3
CDR3 DNA: TGTGCCAGCACCCGAGGGGGGTTCACAGATACGCAGTATTTT
CDR3 protein: CASTRGGFTDTQYF

V gene: TRBV5-5
clone size: .
D gene: .
CDR3 length: 15
J gene: TRBJ1-4
CDR3 DNA: TGTGCCAGCAGCTTTTATGGGCAGGGGAATGAAAAACTGTTTTTT
CDR3 protein: CASSFYGQGNEKLFF

V gene: TRBV20-1
clone size: .
D gene: .
CDR3 length: 13
J gene: TRBJ2-3
CDR3 DNA: TGCAGTGCATGGTGGGAGCTTACCGATACGCAGTATTTT
CDR3 protein: CSAWWELTDTQYF

V gene: TRBV27
clone size: many
D gene: .
CDR3 length: 15
J gene: TRBJ1-1
CDR3 DNA: TGTGCCAGCAGTCCAACCTCAGGGGCTAACGCTGAAGCTTTCTTT
CDR3 protein: CASSPTSGANAEAFF

V gene: TRBV5-5
clone size: many
D gene: TRBD2
CDR3 length: 19
J gene: TRBJ2-7
CDR3 DNA: TGTGCCAGCAGCCGAAGGACGGGACTAGCGGTTTGGAGCTCCTACGAGCAGTACTTC
CDR3 protein: CASSRRTGLAVWSSYEQYF

V gene: TRBV25-1
clone size: .
D gene: .
CDR3 length: 15
J gene: TRBJ2-1
CDR3 DNA: TGTGCCAGCAGTGGAGCGGTAGGCTCCTACAATGAGCGGTTCTTC
CDR3 protein: CASSGAVGSYNERFF